The 17 T cell receptor beta chains below were found in one sample sequenced in a study of Graves' ophthalmopathy and Graves' hyperthyroidism. Amplification of the TCR beta CDR3 regions used RNA transcripts (as template). Second-round multiplex PCR came after a first-round RT-PCR that employed HTBI primers. TCRdb recomputed calls from the multiplex PCR reads with MiXCR, one row per CDR3 protein. The sample gives 600,000 to 650,000 distinct CDR3 sequences, approximately 21% of which show up once; approximately 7.7% is in the top ten. Sequencing was done on a sample of peripheral blood. Receptors originate from a woman younger than 35 with stable Graves' hyperthyroidism. Some clones in this sample may be carry-over from other donors' samples.

This clonotype was picked up many times. The chain joins TRBV18 to TRBJ2-5, with D maybe TRBD1 (5 bases). Trimming shortened V by 2 bases and J by 4 bases, and 8 bases separated the two germline ends. This CDR3 comprises 13 residues. CDR1 and CDR2 (germline): KGHSH, LQKENI. Here the CDR3 reads CASSPGAGETQYF. CDR3 coding DNA: TGTGCCAGCTCACCAGGGGCCGGAGAGACCCAGTACTTC.

In this sample, this clonotype turned up many times. The chain is built from TRBV19 and TRBJ1-1; TRBD1 agrees at 7 bases. This CDR3 region has 15 residues. V lost 5 bases and J lost 1; bases outside the gene matches: 7. Germline V gene data show CDR1 as LNHDA and CDR2 as SQIVND (reference sequence). CDR3 sequence: CASSSRTGWNTEAFF. The CDR3 DNA sequence: TGTGCCAGTAGTTCACGGACAGGCTGGAACACTGAAGCTTTCTTT.

Points on this clonotype: A read error may explain this, as a much larger clone is one base away. The genes are TRBV9 and TRBJ2-5; TRBD1 matches 9 bases. V was pared by 4 bases and J by 2 bases, with 6 bases of the junction left unmatched. The CDR3 covers 15 residues. Germline V gene lookup returns CDR1 SGDLS and CDR2 YYNGEE. In DNA form, the CDR3 reads TGTGCCAGCAGCTTCGGGGACAGGGAACAAGAGACCCAGTACTTC. Amino acids: CASSFGDREQETQYF. The variable domain in full, completed from reference TRBV9 and TRBJ2-5, reads DSGVTQTPKHLITATGQRVTLRCSPRSGDLSVYWYQQSLDQGLQFLIQYYNGEERAKGNILERFSAQQFPDLHSELNLSSLELGDSALYFCASSFGDREQETQYFGPGTRLLVL.

The table lists this clonotype with many counts. CDR3 DNA: TGTGCCAGCAGTTTATACAGTTCCTACGAGCAGTACTTC. It is translated as CASSLYSSYEQYF. The genes are TRBV28 and TRBJ2-7; D is ambiguous. Germline V gene lookup returns CDR1 MDHEN and CDR2 SYDVKM. CDR3 length: 13 amino acids. Trimming left V 1 base short and J 1 base short, with 5 bases between.

In this sample, this clonotype turned up many times. The gene calls are TRBV29-1 and TRBJ1-2, with 10 bases fitting TRBD1. With V trimmed by 7 bases and J by 2 bases, 10 bases remained unmatched. This CDR3 comprises 15 residues. Germline CDR1 is SQVTM and CDR2 is ANQGSEA. The CDR3 loop is CSAHGGGQGNYGYTF. For the CDR3, the DNA is TGCAGCGCCCACGGCGGGGGACAGGGGAACTATGGCTACACCTTC. The full variable domain, in which reference TRBV29-1 and TRBJ1-2 provide the parts outside the CDR3, is SAVISQKPSRDICQRGTSLTIQCQVDSQVTMMFWYRQQPGQSLTLIATANQGSEATYESGFVIDKFPISRPNLTFSTLTVSNMSPEDSSIYLCSAHGGGQGNYGYTFGSGTRLTVV.

This clonotype has more than one count but fewer than ten. The rearrangement links TRBV5-1 to TRBJ2-5; 10 nucleotides align to TRBD1. Trimming at V came to 9 bases and at J to 5 bases, leaving 10 bases not matched to a gene. Germline assignment: CDR1 SGHRS and CDR2 YFSETQ. CDR3 size: 14 residues. CDR3 DNA sequence: TGCGCCATCAGTTTAAGGGACAGGGGCGAGACCCAGTACTTC. Protein sequence: CAISLRDRGETQYF. Filled out from reference TRBV5-1 and TRBJ2-5, the complete variable domain reads KAGVTQTPRYLIKTRGQQVTLSCSPISGHRSVSWYQQTPGQGLQFLFEYFSETQRNKGNFPGRFSGRQFSNSRSEMNVSTLELGDSALYLCAISLRDRGETQYFGPGTRLLVL.

V usage is TRBV10-3 and J usage is TRBJ2-1; 9 nucleotides agree with TRBD1. CDR1 and CDR2 from the germline V gene are ENHRY and SYGVKD. This CDR3 region has 15 residues. V lost 8 bases and J lost 9; bases outside the gene matches: 14. The CDR3 is CAISQGQGDWVEQFF. CDR3 coding DNA: TGTGCCATCTCCCAGGGACAGGGCGACTGGGTTGAGCAGTTCTTC.

This clonotype was counted ten times or more. The V and J genes are TRBV6-1 and TRBJ2-2; no firm D call. Trimming took 4 bases from V and 8 from J, leaving 11 bases between them. Germline-derived CDR1 and CDR2 are MNHNS and SASEGT. This CDR3 contains 13 residues. CDR3 sequence (DNA): TGTGCCAGCAGTGGGCCGGTCGTGGGGGAGCTGTTTTTT. This translates into CASSGPVVGELFF.

This clonotype was recorded at least ten times. J is TRBJ2-5 and V is TRBV13, with 9 bases that match TRBD2. Germline values: CDR1 PRHDT, CDR2 FYEKMQ (reference sequence). V gave up 4 bases and J gave up 4 bases; unmatched junction bases: 13. The CDR3 has 17 residues. DNA of the CDR3: TGTGCCAGCAGCTCCCGGCGGGGGGGCTTTCCCAGAGAGACCCAGTACTTC. Encoded protein: CASSSRRGGFPRETQYF.

The rearrangement uses TRBV3-1 and TRBJ2-7; 8 nucleotides align to TRBD2. The CDR3 is 16 amino acids. V trimming: 1 base; J trimming: 0 bases; junction bases outside the gene matches: 5. Germline loops: CDR1 LGHDT, CDR2 YNNKEL (reference sequence). The CDR3 protein is CASSQGRGGHSYEQYF. CDR3 in DNA: TGTGCCAGCAGCCAAGGGCGCGGGGGGCACTCCTACGAGCAGTACTTC.

This clonotype was counted many times. J is TRBJ1-1 and V is TRBV6-1, with a tentative D call TRBD1 (6 bases). Germline CDR1 reads MNHNS; CDR2 reads SASEGT. The CDR3 has 12 amino acids. The V and J ends lost 5 bases and 8 bases respectively, with 12 bases between them. This chain's CDR3 is CASSTAGAEAFF. The CDR3, as DNA: TGTGCCAGCAGTACGGCAGGGGCAGAAGCTTTCTTT.

V usage is TRBV12-3 or TRBV12-4 and J usage is TRBJ2-7; 11 nucleotides line up with TRBD2. The J segment lost 0 bases and the V segment lost 5 bases, leaving 6 bases of the junction unmatched. This CDR3 is 16 amino acids long. The CDR3 is CASSKNSGRASYEQYF. DNA of the CDR3: TGTGCCAGCAGTAAAAATAGCGGGAGGGCCTCCTACGAGCAGTACTTC.

This clonotype has a count of ten or more. The chain uses TRBV12-3 or TRBV12-4 and TRBJ2-5; 9 bases match TRBD1. The CDR3 length is 15 residues. The V gene end was trimmed by 2 bases and the J gene end by 4 bases; junction bases not matched to a gene: 5. The CDR3 sequence: CASSLRGQGPETQYF. Written as DNA, the CDR3 is TGTGCCAGCAGTTTACGGGGACAGGGTCCAGAGACCCAGTACTTC.

Regarding this clonotype: One base separates it from a far larger clone, so it is likely a read error. The V gene is TRBV5-1, the J gene TRBJ1-5; maybe TRBD1 (6 bases). The germline CDR1 and CDR2 sequences are SGHRS and YFSETQ. CDR3 length equals 14 residues. CDR3 protein: CASSGGQGNQPQRF. CDR3 in DNA: TGCGCCAGCAGCGGGGGGCAGGGAAATCAGCCCCAGCGTTTT.

A few counts support this clonotype. The rearrangement links TRBV12-3 or TRBV12-4 to TRBJ1-1, with no clear D. The V and J ends lost 6 bases and 11 bases respectively, with 22 bases between them. This CDR3 contains 14 residues. CDR3 in amino acids: CASSPVVRSPHAFF. CDR3 sequence (DNA): TGTGCCAGCAGCCCAGTGGTGAGAAGCCCGCACGCTTTCTTT.

This clonotype was detected many times. The chain has TRBV6-2 or TRBV6-3 and TRBJ2-2; the match to TRBD2 covers 9 bases. V trimming: 0 bases; J trimming: 6 bases; junction bases outside the gene matches: 5. Germline CDR1 is MNHEY and CDR2 is SVGEGT. This CDR3 spans 16 amino acids. CDR3 loop: CASSYSSGRYPGELFF. DNA for the CDR3: TGTGCCAGCAGTTACTCGAGCGGGAGGTATCCCGGGGAGCTGTTTTTT.

The gene calls are TRBV29-1 and TRBJ2-7; TRBD2 is a possible D gene (6 bases). V lost 3 bases and J 6 bases, leaving 18 bases between the germline ends. CDR3 length: 14 amino acids. Germline V gene sequence: CDR1 SQVTM, CDR2 ANQGSEA. The CDR3 bases are TGCAGCGTTGATAGTCCGGTCGGGCGGGGCGAGCAGTACTTC. Protein product: CSVDSPVGRGEQYF.